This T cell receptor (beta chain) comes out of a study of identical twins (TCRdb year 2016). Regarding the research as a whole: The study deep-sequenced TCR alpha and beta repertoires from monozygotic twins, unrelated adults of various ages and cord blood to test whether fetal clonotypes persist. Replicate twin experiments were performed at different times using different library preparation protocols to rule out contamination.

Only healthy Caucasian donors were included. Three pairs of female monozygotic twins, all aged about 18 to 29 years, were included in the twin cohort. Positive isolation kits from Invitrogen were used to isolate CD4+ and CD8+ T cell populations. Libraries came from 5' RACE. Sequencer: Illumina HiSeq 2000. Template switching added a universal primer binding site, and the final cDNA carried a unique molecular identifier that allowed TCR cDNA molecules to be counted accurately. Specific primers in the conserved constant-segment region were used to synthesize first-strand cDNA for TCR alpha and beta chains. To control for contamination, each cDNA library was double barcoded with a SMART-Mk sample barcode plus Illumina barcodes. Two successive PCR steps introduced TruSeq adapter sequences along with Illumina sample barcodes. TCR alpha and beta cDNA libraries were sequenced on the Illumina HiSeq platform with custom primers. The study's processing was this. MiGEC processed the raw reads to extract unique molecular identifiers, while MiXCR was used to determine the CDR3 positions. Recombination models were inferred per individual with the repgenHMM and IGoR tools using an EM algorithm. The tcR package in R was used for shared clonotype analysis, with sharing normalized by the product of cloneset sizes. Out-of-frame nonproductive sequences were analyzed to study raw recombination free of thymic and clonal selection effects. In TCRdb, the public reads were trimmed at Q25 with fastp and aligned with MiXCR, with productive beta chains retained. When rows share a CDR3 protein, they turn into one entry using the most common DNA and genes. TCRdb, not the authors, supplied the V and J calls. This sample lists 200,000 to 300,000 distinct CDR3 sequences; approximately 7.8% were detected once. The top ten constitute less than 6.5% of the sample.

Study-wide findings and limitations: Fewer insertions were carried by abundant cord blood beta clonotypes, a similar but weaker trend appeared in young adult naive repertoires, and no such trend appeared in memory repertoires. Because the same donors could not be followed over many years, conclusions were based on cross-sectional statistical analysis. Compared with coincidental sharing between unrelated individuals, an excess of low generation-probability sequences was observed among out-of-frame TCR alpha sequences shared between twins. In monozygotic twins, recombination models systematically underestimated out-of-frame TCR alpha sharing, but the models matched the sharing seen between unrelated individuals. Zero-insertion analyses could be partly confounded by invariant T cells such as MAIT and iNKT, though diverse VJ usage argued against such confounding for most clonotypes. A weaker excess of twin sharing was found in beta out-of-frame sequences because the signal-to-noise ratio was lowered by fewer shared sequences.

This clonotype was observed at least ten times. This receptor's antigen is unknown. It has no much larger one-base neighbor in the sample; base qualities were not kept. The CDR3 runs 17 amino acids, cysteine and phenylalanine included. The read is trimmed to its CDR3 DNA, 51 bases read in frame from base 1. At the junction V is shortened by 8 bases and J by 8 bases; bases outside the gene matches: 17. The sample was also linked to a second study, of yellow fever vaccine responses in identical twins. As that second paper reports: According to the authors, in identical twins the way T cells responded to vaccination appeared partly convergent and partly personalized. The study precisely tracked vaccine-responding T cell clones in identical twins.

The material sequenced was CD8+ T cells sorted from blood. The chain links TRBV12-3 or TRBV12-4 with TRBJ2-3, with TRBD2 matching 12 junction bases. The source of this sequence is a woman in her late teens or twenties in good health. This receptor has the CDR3 CASRIRTSGKREGTQYF. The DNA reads TGTGCCAGCCGTATCCGGACTAGCGGGAAGAGAGAGGGTACGCAGTATTTT.